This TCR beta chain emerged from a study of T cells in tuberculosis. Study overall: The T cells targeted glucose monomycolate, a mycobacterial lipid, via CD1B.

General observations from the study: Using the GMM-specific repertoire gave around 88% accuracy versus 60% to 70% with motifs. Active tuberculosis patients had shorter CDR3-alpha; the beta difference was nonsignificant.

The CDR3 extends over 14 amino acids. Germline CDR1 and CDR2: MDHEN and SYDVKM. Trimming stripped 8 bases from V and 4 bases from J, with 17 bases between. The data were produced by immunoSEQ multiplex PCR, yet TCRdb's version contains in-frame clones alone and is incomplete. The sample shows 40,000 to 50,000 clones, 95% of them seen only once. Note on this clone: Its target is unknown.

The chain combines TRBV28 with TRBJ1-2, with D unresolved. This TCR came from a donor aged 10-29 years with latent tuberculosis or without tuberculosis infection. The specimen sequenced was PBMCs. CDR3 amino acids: CASRHFGESYGYTF. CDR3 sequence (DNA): TGTGCCAGCCGCCACTTTGGGGAGTCCTATGGCTACACCTTC.